This T cell receptor beta chain was obtained from a study of regulatory T cells in long-lasting Graves disease. Notes on the study in general: Thyroid tissue went unexamined; only peripheral blood was analyzed.

Specified time point: newly diagnosed GD, antithyroid drugs for less than 3 months. Following extraction of RNA from PBMCs, that RNA was used to make the TCR library. A remark on this clonotype: Its specificity is not known.

Arm-PCR of CDR3 regions with iRepertoire HTBI primers generated TCR beta libraries. TCRdb reprocessed the multiplex PCR reads with MiXCR, giving one entry per CDR3 protein. The sample lists a few hundred thousand distinct CDR3 sequences, about 14% occurring once. Germline V gene lookup returns CDR1 KGHSH and CDR2 LQKENI. Losses at the gene ends were 0 bases for V and 5 bases for J; bases not matched to a gene: 4. There are 15 residues in the CDR3. Separately, the same data were catalogued under a study of T cells in Graves' hyperthyroidism and ophthalmopathy. As reported in that work: Ophthalmopathy and stable hyperthyroidism were separated by a 13 V-J model.

Source: peripheral blood mononuclear cells (PBMCs), taken at new diagnosis, from a patient treated with antithyroid drugs. The receptor was derived from a woman in her forties or fifties with Graves disease. The chain recombines TRBV18 with TRBJ2-5; 9 bases fit TRBD2. The CDR3 loop is CASSPPSGSMETQYF. The CDR3 DNA follows: TGTGCCAGCTCACCACCTAGCGGGAGTATGGAGACCCAGTACTTC.